Listed below are T cell receptor beta chains from one sample, sequenced in a study of long-term antiretroviral therapy in people with HIV. Measured with immunoSEQ multiplex PCR; TCRdb has only the in-frame clones, and not every one. The data hold fewer than 35,000 clones, with around 97% observed a single time. The source was unsorted PBMCs, collected 6.9 years after starting antiretroviral therapy. These receptors were collected from a man younger than 45 with HIV. CDR3s include the opening cysteine and the closing phenylalanine or tryptophan.

>TRBJ2-5|TRBV10-3
CAISLRTEETQYF
>TRBJ1-5|TRBV19
CASSINRGNQPQHF
>TRBJ2-7|TRBV27
CASSFTGVEQYF
>TRBJ2-6|TRBV4-1
CASSFRDRGPGANVLTF
>TRBJ2-5|TRBV6-5
CASSYRLGWETQYF
>TRBJ2-3|TRBV7-8
CASSFPGRTDTQYF
>TRBJ2-5|TRBV5-5
CASSPGTSGGAETQYF
>TRBJ2-7|TRBV28
CASSYLRQGFYEQYF
>TRBJ1-2|TRBV19
CASRRYRASGYTF
>TRBJ2-1|TRBV11-2
CASTVGGNEQFF
>TRBJ2-4|TRBV5-7
CASSLVSGLVCF
>TRBJ1-1|TRBV29-1
CSTTGRGWAFF
>TRBJ2-7|TRBV11-2
CASSFWGGADHEQYF
>TRBJ1-5|TRBV18
CASSDSNQPQHF
>TRBJ2-3|TRBV10-3
CASRDNSGRETDTQYF
>TRBJ2-3|TRBV12-5
CASGLVPRPSDTQYF
>TRBJ2-7|TRBV13
CASSSKSWRQYF
>TRBJ2-3|TRBV19
CASQDSIDTQYF
>TRBJ2-2|TRBV4-2
CASSQEAVASGRWYTGELFF
>TRBJ2-7|TRBV5-6
CASSLDTVYEQYF
>TRBJ1-5|TRBV7-2
CAPAVLYSNQPQHF
>TRBJ2-3|TRBV29-1
CSVEFPGVTDTQYF
>TRBJ1-2|TRBV19
CASSIPPMANYGYTF
>TRBJ1-1|TRBV7-6
CASSARDSEAFF
>TRBJ1-3|TRBV11-3
CASSLGSPWQVLLNTIYF
>TRBJ1-1|TRBV10-3
CAISESTRQLNTEAFF
>TRBJ1-1|TRBV19
CVRGGQSNTEAFF
>TRBJ2-5|TRBV20-1
CSALRGTQYF
>TRBJ1-1|TRBV5-6
CASSWANEAFF
>TRBJ2-2|TRBV5-4
CASSEARDTGELFF
>TRBJ2-3|TRBV6-5
CASSRADTQYF
>TRBJ2-2|TRBV11-2
CASSRNTGELFF
>TRBJ2-7|TRBV6-6
CASRSGGDLYEQYF
>TRBJ1-2|TRBV29-1
CSVDNKAGYTF
>TRBJ1-3|TRBV10-3
CAISEYEESGNTIYF
>TRBJ1-1|TRBV19
CASKIDRGMNTEAFF
>TRBJ1-3|TRBV7-2
CASSLPPSGNTIYF
>TRBJ1-4|TRBV4-2
CASSQGPRGTNEKLFF
>TRBJ1-1|TRBV4-3
CASSPGMNTEAFF
>TRBJ2-7|TRBV4-1
CASSQAGQAYEQYF
>TRBJ2-1|TRBV9
CASSAIAGPYNEQFF
>TRBJ2-2|TRBV7-3
CASSSFIRLAGSPGELFF
>TRBJ2-5|TRBV7-2
CASSSIWGMETQYF
>TRBJ2-1|TRBV5-1
CASSGYSSGSNEQFF
>TRBJ1-3|TRBV29-1
CSVVPNRGDTIYF
>TRBJ2-2|TRBV6-1
CASSEAEGASGELFF
>TRBJ1-1|TRBV5-5
CASSIYRDRGGTEAFF
>TRBJ2-7|TRBV27
CASSHGSSGNEQYF
>TRBJ2-7|TRBV5-1
CASSPTANAEQYF
>TRBJ1-5|TRBV7-8
CASSLLMEPQHF
>TRBJ2-2|TRBV10-1
CASIFARGRDTGELFF
>TRBJ1-3|TRBV7-6
CASSLGHSGNTIYF
>TRBJ2-7|TRBV4-2
CASSQGLQGYREQYF